This TCR beta chain was obtained from a study of blood T cell repertoires in COVID-19. Study information: T cells, B-cell-depleted T cells, or PBMCs provided the cDNA or gDNA that served as material.

Method: immunoSEQ multiplex PCR; TCRdb's copy keeps in-frame clones and lacks some. The repertoire holds some 280,000 clones, with about 89% as singletons. This receptor was identified in a woman aged 40 to 50 who had recovered from COVID-19. The sequencing sample was made of peripheral blood.

The CDR3 DNA reads as TGCGCCAGCAGCCAAGATGGCGGGGGCGGATACGAGCAGTACTTC. This encodes CASSQDGGGGYEQYF. V is TRBV4-1 and J is TRBJ2-7; TRBD2 is a possible D gene (7 bases). This CDR3 comprises 15 residues. Trimming shortened V by 0 bases and J by 4 bases, and 13 bases separated the two germline ends. Per the germline V gene, CDR1 is MGHRA and CDR2 is YSYEKL.